This entry lists 25 T cell receptor beta chains sequenced from one sample in a study of graft-versus-host responses after intestinal transplantation. Antigens of these TCRs are unknown. Clones were read by immunoSEQ multiplex PCR, and TCRdb kept only the in-frame ones, dropping some. This table holds fewer than 60,000 clones, less than 85% found once. Sequencing was performed on unstimulated CD4+ T cells sorted from spleen or lymph node cells, taken before transplant. All receptors derive from a human donor who was the organ donor for an intestinal transplant.

This chain links TRBV10-2 with TRBJ2-7; TRBD1 aligns across 7 bases. This CDR3 has 14 residues. After removal of 5 bases from V and 1 base from J, the junction contained 5 bases not matched to a gene. Germline V lookup: CDR1 WSHSY, CDR2 SAAADI. The CDR3 protein is CASSRQGPSYEQYF. As DNA, the CDR3 is TGCGCCAGCAGTAGACAGGGCCCATCCTACGAGCAGTACTTC.

The chain couples TRBV2 to TRBJ2-7; 8 nucleotides agree with TRBD2. This CDR3 region has 15 residues. J was trimmed by 0 bases and V by 6 bases; bases with no gene match: 7. Looked up from germline, CDR1 is SNHLY and CDR2 is FYNNEI. Written as DNA, the CDR3 is TGTGCCAGCAGCGACGGGGGGGCCCTCTCCTACGAGCAGTACTTC. It yields the protein CASSDGGALSYEQYF. The full variable domain, its missing parts supplied by reference TRBV2 and TRBJ2-7, is EPEVTQTPSHQVTQMGQEVILRCVPISNHLYFYWYRQILGQKVEFLVSFYNNEISEKSEIFDDQFSVERPDGSNFTLKIRSTKLEDSAMYFCASSDGGALSYEQYFGPGTRLTVT.

This chain joins TRBV30 and TRBJ2-7, with 7 bases identical to TRBD1. There are 13 residues in the CDR3. Germline CDR1 reads GTSNPN; CDR2 reads SVGIG (reference sequence). J was trimmed by 4 bases and V by 4 bases; bases with no gene match: 7. This CDR3 reads CAWTTGAGYEQYF. The CDR3 region has the DNA TGTGCCTGGACCACAGGGGCAGGGTACGAGCAGTACTTC.

The chain employs TRBV5-1 and TRBJ1-1; 12 bases align to TRBD1. Germline lookup yields CDR1 SGHRS and CDR2 YFSETQ. J was trimmed by 5 bases and V by 5 bases; bases with no gene match: 13. This CDR3 is 17 amino acids long. The CDR3 DNA reads TGCGCCAGCAGGCAAATACGGGGGACAGGGGGCCAAACTGAAGCTTTCTTT. Translating it yields CASRQIRGTGGQTEAFF.

This clone was recorded once. V usage is TRBV5-6 and J usage is TRBJ1-6; D gene uncertain. Germline V gene lookup returns CDR1 SGHDT and CDR2 YYEEEE. Trimming removed 2 bases at V and 7 bases at J, with 10 bases between. The CDR3 totals 14 residues. CDR3 sequence: CASSFGIENSPLHF. Here the CDR3 DNA reads TGTGCCAGCAGCTTTGGTATTGAAAATTCACCCCTCCACTTT.

The chain has TRBV18 and TRBJ1-2; 9 bases are shared with TRBD1. With 6 bases clipped from V and 1 base from J, the junction kept 6 bases outside the gene matches. The CDR3 length is 15 residues. Looked up from germline, CDR1 is KGHSH and CDR2 is LQKENI. This CDR3 is CASSPGQGGNYGYTF. CDR3 bases: TGTGCCAGCTCGCCGGGACAGGGTGGTAACTATGGCTACACCTTC.

The rearrangement links TRBV18 to TRBJ2-5, with 8 bases that match TRBD2. Germline assignment: CDR1 KGHSH and CDR2 LQKENI. CDR3 length equals 13 residues. V lost 3 bases and J lost 3; bases outside the gene matches: 0. The CDR3 sequence is CASSPGLEETQYF. The CDR3 DNA sequence: TGTGCCAGCTCACCGGGACTAGAAGAGACCCAGTACTTC. The full variable domain, its missing parts supplied by reference TRBV18 and TRBJ2-5, is NAGVMQNPRHLVRRRGQEARLRCSPMKGHSHVYWYRQLPEEGLKFMVYLQKENIIDESGMPKERFSAEFPKEGPSILRIQQVVRGDSAAYFCASSPGLEETQYFGPGTRLLVL.

In this sample, this clone turned up a few times. The chain uses TRBV5-4 and TRBJ2-7, with 7 nucleotides matching TRBD1. The CDR3 spans 14 residues. The junction had 8 bases not matched to a gene; V was cut back by 5 bases and J by 3 bases. CDR1 is SGHNT, CDR2 YYREEE, per germline (reference sequence). CDR3 coding DNA: TGTGCCAGCAGTGATCGAAGGACAGGCTACGAGCAGTACTTC. Translation: CASSDRRTGYEQYF.

V usage is TRBV5-5 and J usage is TRBJ2-5; D uncertain. This CDR3 spans 11 amino acids. V was cut by 0 bases and J by 7 bases, with 4 bases left in between. Germline V gene lookup returns CDR1 SGHKS and CDR2 YYEKEE (reference sequence). As DNA, the CDR3 is TGTGCCAGCAGCTTGGTCGGGACCCAGTACTTC. Translated, it gives CASSLVGTQYF.

CDR3 sequence: CASRPRMNTEAFF. Here the CDR3 DNA reads TGTGCCAGCAGACCCCGGATGAACACTGAAGCTTTCTTT. The chain joins TRBV6-5 to TRBJ1-1; D not resolved. V shed 6 bases and J shed 0 bases, with 8 bases lying between them. This CDR3 is built from 13 residues. Germline V gives CDR1 MNHEY, CDR2 SVGAGI.

The chain couples TRBV10-1 to TRBJ1-1; D is perhaps TRBD1 (6 bases). V was clipped by 3 bases and J by 4 bases, with 12 bases between them. The germline gives CDR1 WNHNN, CDR2 SYGVQD (reference sequence). This CDR3 is built from 14 residues. The CDR3 loop is CASSDHREGTEAFF. The DNA for the CDR3 is TGCGCCAGCAGTGACCACAGGGAGGGCACTGAAGCTTTCTTT.

A single count supports this clone. This chain's CDR3 is CASSARNSYEQYF. For the CDR3, the DNA is TGTGCCAGCAGTGCCAGGAATTCCTACGAGCAGTACTTC. The V call is TRBV2, the J call TRBJ2-7; D gene uncertain. There are 13 residues in the CDR3. Germline loops: CDR1 SNHLY, CDR2 FYNNEI. V lost 4 bases, J lost 1 base, and 8 bases lay in between.

The CDR3 region is CASSLGGISSYNEQFF. The CDR3 DNA reads as TGTGCCAGCAGCCTGGGTGGAATTAGCTCCTACAATGAGCAGTTCTTC. The rearrangement links TRBV7-6 to TRBJ2-1, with D uncertain. CDR3 size: 16 residues. The V end was cut by 5 bases, the J end by 0 bases, with 14 bases between. Germline V gene lookup returns CDR1 SGHVS and CDR2 FNYEAQ.

V gene TRBV19 combines with J gene TRBJ2-1, with 9 bases aligning to TRBD2. The germline CDR1 and CDR2 sequences are LNHDA and SQIVND (reference sequence). V was pared by 7 bases and J by 5 bases, with 15 bases of the junction left unmatched. This CDR3 has 17 residues. The CDR3 nucleotides read TGTGCCAGTACCCCGAGACTAGCGGTAGCGCCCAACAATGAGCAGTTCTTC. Translated: CASTPRLAVAPNNEQFF.

The V gene is TRBV7-9, the J gene TRBJ1-4; TRBD1 aligns across 10 bases. Per the germline V gene, CDR1 is SEHNR and CDR2 is FQNEAQ (reference sequence). Trimming took 3 bases from V and 5 from J; bases not matched to a gene: 0. CDR3 length: 14 amino acids. DNA for the CDR3: TGTGCCAGCAGCTTGGGACAGGGGAATGAAAAACTGTTTTTT. Translated: CASSLGQGNEKLFF. Variable domain in full (rest from reference TRBV7-9 and TRBJ1-4): DTGVSQNPRHKITKRGQNVTFRCDPISEHNRLYWYRQTLGQGPEFLTYFQNEAQLEKSRLLSDRFSAERPKGSFSTLEIQRTEQGDSAMYLCASSLGQGNEKLFFGSGTQLSVL.

The chain recombines TRBV19 with TRBJ2-4; 8 bases fit TRBD2. The V and J ends lost 7 bases and 5 bases, in that order; junction bases with no gene match: 7. This CDR3 has 14 residues. CDR1 is LNHDA, CDR2 SQIVND, per germline (reference sequence). For the CDR3, the DNA is TGTGCCAGTACCGTAGCGGGAAAACAAAACATTCAGTACTTC. Residues: CASTVAGKQNIQYF.

The rearrangement links TRBV11-2 to TRBJ2-5; D is unresolved. The CDR3 totals 14 residues. Trimming removed 1 base at V and 4 bases at J, with 10 bases between. Germline V CDR1 and CDR2: SGHAT, FQNNGV. CDR3 region: CASSLVSPGETQYF. DNA of the CDR3: TGTGCCAGCAGCTTAGTGTCCCCCGGAGAGACCCAGTACTTC.

CDR3 sequence: CATLDPYYGYTF. As DNA, the CDR3 is TGTGCCACCCTCGACCCTTACTATGGCTACACCTTC. V usage is TRBV19 and J usage is TRBJ1-2; D call uncertain. The V end was cut by 10 bases, the J end by 3 bases, with 12 bases between. Germline V gives CDR1 LNHDA, CDR2 SQIVND (reference sequence). This CDR3 is built from 12 residues.

The chain recombines TRBV2 with TRBJ1-2; possibly TRBD1 for D (6 bases). Germline CDR1 reads SNHLY; CDR2 reads FYNNEI. This CDR3 is 14 amino acids long. Trimming took 8 bases from V and 0 from J, leaving 13 bases between them. Here the CDR3 reads CASLRDTSNYGYTF. The CDR3, as DNA: TGTGCCAGCCTCCGGGACACCTCTAACTATGGCTACACCTTC.

The chain recombines TRBV6-5 with TRBJ2-7; TRBD1 matches 8 bases. The CDR3 extends over 14 amino acids. After removal of 2 bases from V and 3 bases from J, the junction contained 3 bases not matched to a gene. Germline CDR1 and CDR2: MNHEY and SVGAGI. CDR3 loop: CASSYGQGGYEQYF. CDR3 DNA sequence: TGTGCCAGCAGTTACGGACAGGGAGGCTACGAGCAGTACTTC.

The chain recombines TRBV5-1 with TRBJ2-3, with TRBD2 matching over 11 bases. Per the germline V gene, CDR1 is SGHRS and CDR2 is YFSETQ. V lost 4 bases and J lost 5; bases outside the gene matches: 12. The CDR3 length is 17 residues. CDR3 region: CASSHSGRGAPGDTQYF. The CDR3 bases are TGCGCCAGCAGCCATAGCGGGAGGGGGGCCCCAGGAGATACGCAGTATTTT.

The gene calls are TRBV27 and TRBJ2-2; TRBD1 might be the D (6 bases). This CDR3 has 14 amino acids. Deletions cut 2 bases from V and 4 bases from J, with 8 bases between. CDR1 is MNHEY and CDR2 is SMNVEV in the germline V gene (reference sequence). CDR3 bases: TGTGCCAGCAGTTTACAGGGGAGCACCGGGGAGCTGTTTTTT. This codes for CASSLQGSTGELFF.

The V and J genes are TRBV14 and TRBJ2-3, with D hard to call. CDR1 SGHDN and CDR2 FVKESK come from the germline V gene. The CDR3 is 15 residues long. Trimming removed 0 bases at V and 2 bases at J, with 9 bases between. The CDR3, as DNA: TGTGCCAGCAGCCAAGAGGGATTTTCCACAGATACGCAGTATTTT. Its translation: CASSQEGFSTDTQYF.

This chain connects TRBV4-2 to TRBJ1-4; 10 positions agree with TRBD1. CDR1 and CDR2 (germline): LGHNA, YNFKEQ. V lost 3 bases and J lost 0; bases outside the gene matches: 16. There are 21 residues in the CDR3. For the CDR3, the DNA is TGTGCCAGCAGCCAGCCCTGGGTATTCGGGACAGGGGTTCCAACTAATGAAAAACTGTTTTTT. It encodes CASSQPWVFGTGVPTNEKLFF.

This chain links TRBV27 with TRBJ2-2; no firm D call. CDR1 is MNHEY, CDR2 SMNVEV, per germline (reference sequence). This CDR3 has 15 residues. The germline V and J ends were trimmed by 3 bases and 6 bases, with 14 bases remaining between them. The CDR3, as DNA: TGTGCCAGCAGTTTGATTCTATCTCAGTCCGGGGAGCTGTTTTTT. Its protein product is CASSLILSQSGELFF.